These 6 T cell receptor beta chains came from one sample sequenced in a study of T cell responses to AZD1222 COVID-19 vaccine (TCRdb year 2021). Libraries were made using the immunoSEQ multiplex PCR assay. Held by TCRdb, this immuneACCESS table contains in-frame sequences only and omits some clones. Under half of the omission traces to an unresolved V gene where checked; the cause of the rest is unknown. The sample yields about 140,000 clones; 70% to 90% were counted once. The ten largest clones represent 1.9% of the sample. Interpreted using the paper, the time point label stands for: baseline before first vaccination. The sample was peripheral blood, taken on day 0 of AZD1222 vaccination. Receptor source: an adult in good health.

The rearrangement links TRBV19 to TRBJ2-7; TRBD2 agrees at 7 bases. The CDR3 spans 13 residues. Germline CDR1 is LNHDA and CDR2 is SQIVND (reference sequence). V trimming: 4 bases; J trimming: 0 bases; junction bases outside the gene matches: 0. The CDR3 DNA reads as TGTGCCAGTAGTAGCGGGAGCTCCTACGAGCAGTACTTC. It encodes CASSSGSSYEQYF.

V usage is TRBV12-3 or TRBV12-4 and J usage is TRBJ1-1; perhaps TRBD1 as D (5 bases). Trimming stripped 6 bases from V and 4 bases from J, with 9 bases between. This CDR3 comprises 12 residues. The CDR3 spells CASRLGTTEAFF. The CDR3 DNA is TGTGCCAGCAGATTGGGGACCACTGAAGCTTTCTTT.

The chain couples TRBV11-3 to TRBJ2-1; D is unresolved. CDR1 and CDR2 from the germline V gene are SGHNT and YENEEA. The ends were cut back, 6 bases at V and 8 bases at J, with 17 bases in the middle. CDR3 size: 14 residues. The CDR3, as DNA: TGTGCCAGCAGTTCCTCGGACCTCCAGGATGAGCAGTTCTTC. It specifies CASSSSDLQDEQFF.

This clone came up a few times. The rearrangement links TRBV6-1 to TRBJ2-7, with 9 bases matching TRBD2. CDR1 and CDR2 from the germline V gene are MNHNS and SASEGT. The CDR3 has 15 amino acids. V shed 3 bases and J 2 bases; nucleotides not matched to a gene: 5. CDR3 protein: CASSDNPSGAYEQYF. The CDR3 DNA reads as TGTGCCAGCAGTGATAACCCTAGCGGGGCCTACGAGCAGTACTTC.

V and J are TRBV7-8 and TRBJ2-3, with a tentative D call TRBD2 (6 bases). V lost 5 bases and J lost 7, with 16 bases in between. This CDR3 has 14 amino acids. Germline loops: CDR1 SGHVS, CDR2 FQNEAQ. The CDR3 here is CASSQGTGGNTQYF. The CDR3 DNA is TGTGCCAGCAGCCAAGGGACCGGCGGGAATACGCAGTATTTT.

The V call is TRBV5-5, the J call TRBJ1-6; maybe TRBD1 (5 bases). The germline V gene has CDR1 SGHKS and CDR2 YYEKEE (reference sequence). V lost 0 bases and J lost 10, with 17 bases in between. The CDR3 has 16 amino acids. The CDR3 DNA reads TGTGCCAGCAGCTTGGCCGGTACAGGTCCAGGGTCACCCCTCCACTTT. Its protein is CASSLAGTGPGSPLHF.